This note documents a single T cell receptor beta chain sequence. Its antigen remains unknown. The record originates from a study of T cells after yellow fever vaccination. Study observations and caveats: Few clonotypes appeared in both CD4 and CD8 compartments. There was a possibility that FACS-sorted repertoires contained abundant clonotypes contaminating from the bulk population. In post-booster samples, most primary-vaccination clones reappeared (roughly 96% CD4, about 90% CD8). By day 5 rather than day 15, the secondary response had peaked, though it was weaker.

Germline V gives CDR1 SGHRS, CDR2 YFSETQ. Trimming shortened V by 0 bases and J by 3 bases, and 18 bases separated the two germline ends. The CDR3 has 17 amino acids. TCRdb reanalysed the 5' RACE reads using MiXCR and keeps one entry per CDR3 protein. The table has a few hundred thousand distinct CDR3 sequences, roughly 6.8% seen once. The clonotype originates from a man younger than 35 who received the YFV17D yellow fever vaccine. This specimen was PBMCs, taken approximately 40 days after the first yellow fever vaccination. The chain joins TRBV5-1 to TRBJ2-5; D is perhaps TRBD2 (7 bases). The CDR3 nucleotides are TGCGCCAGCAGCTTGGAAGGGGGGGGGACGTTGAAAGAGACCCAGTACTTC. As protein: CASSLEGGGTLKETQYF.